This T cell receptor (beta chain) was sequenced in a study of shared clonotypes between healthy human individuals. Trimming left V 11 bases short and J 0 bases short, with 13 bases between. This CDR3 contains 13 residues. Germline V CDR1 and CDR2: SEHNR, FQNEAQ (reference sequence). Caucasian adults living in Nashville, Tennessee, provided all samples. Repertoires were generated with immunoSEQ multiplex PCR, while TCRdb's copy carries only in-frame clones and drops some. The data show under 600,000 clones, roughly 95% seen once. The genes are TRBV7-9 and TRBJ1-2; no clear D gene. This clonotype was obtained from a woman younger than 45 in good health. Sequenced: naive CD4+ T cells sorted from blood. The subset was: CD45RA+ positively selected. In DNA form, the CDR3 reads TGTGCCCTCGGGAGTCCCTCTAACTATGGCTACACCTTC. It encodes CALGSPSNYGYTF.